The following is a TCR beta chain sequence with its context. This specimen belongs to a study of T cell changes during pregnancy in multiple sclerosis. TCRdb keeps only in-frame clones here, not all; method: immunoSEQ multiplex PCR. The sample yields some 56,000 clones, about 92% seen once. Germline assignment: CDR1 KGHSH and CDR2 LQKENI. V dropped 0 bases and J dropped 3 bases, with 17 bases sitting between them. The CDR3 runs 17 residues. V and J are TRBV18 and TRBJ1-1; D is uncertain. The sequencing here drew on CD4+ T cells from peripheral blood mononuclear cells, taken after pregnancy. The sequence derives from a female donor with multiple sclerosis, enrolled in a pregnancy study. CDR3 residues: CASSPPKDGRRDTEAFF. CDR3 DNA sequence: TGTGCCAGCTCACCACCTAAAGACGGCCGCCGGGACACTGAAGCTTTCTTT.